The TCR beta chain under discussion was sequenced for a study of blood T cell repertoires in COVID-19. On the study more broadly: COVID-19 samples collected from the United States, Italy and Spain covered acute and convalescent phases. T cells, B-cell-depleted T cells, or PBMCs supplied cDNA or gDNA.

Original data processing: Reference gene primer amplification in the assay estimated nucleated cell counts. TCRdb keeps only in-frame clones here, not all; method: immunoSEQ multiplex PCR. The DNA gave D and trimming, while V, J and clone size come from that table. Of 70,000 or so clones in the sample, about 68% were seen once. CDR1 and CDR2 (germline): LNHDA, SQIVND (reference sequence). The CDR3 runs 17 residues. V lost 3 bases to trimming and J lost 5 bases; unmatched junction nucleotides: 15. The chain links TRBV19 to TRBJ1-1; 7 bases align to TRBD1. The sequence was collected from a woman in her sixties or seventies with acute or convalescent COVID-19. Material for sequencing was peripheral blood. In DNA, the CDR3 is TGTGCCAGTAGTATCGTACAGGGGATGGAGCAAAGGACTGAAGCTTTCTTT. As protein: CASSIVQGMEQRTEAFF.